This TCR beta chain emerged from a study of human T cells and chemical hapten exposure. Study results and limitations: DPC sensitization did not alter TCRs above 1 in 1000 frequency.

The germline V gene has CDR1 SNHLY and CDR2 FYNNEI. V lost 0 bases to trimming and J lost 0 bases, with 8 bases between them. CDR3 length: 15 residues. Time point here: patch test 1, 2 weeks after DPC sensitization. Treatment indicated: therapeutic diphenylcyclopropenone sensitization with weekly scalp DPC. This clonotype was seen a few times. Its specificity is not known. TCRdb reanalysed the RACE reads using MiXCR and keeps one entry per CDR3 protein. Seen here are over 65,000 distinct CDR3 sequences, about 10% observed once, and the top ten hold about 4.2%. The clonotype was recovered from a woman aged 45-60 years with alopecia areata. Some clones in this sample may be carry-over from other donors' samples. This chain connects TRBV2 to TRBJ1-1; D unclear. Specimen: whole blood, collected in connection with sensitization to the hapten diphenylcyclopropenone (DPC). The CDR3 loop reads CASSEAWSMNTEAFF. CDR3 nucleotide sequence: TGTGCCAGCAGTGAAGCGTGGAGTATGAACACTGAAGCTTTCTTT.